This T cell receptor (beta chain) was captured by sequencing in a study of blood T cells in healthy people across ages. Germline values: CDR1 SGHDT, CDR2 YYEEEE. CDR3 length: 19 residues. It was with a sample-barcoded 5' primer and a J-beta primer mix that a second PCR of roughly 6 to 12 cycles was run. A single record per CDR3 protein comes from TCRdb applying MiXCR to the 5' RACE reads. Of roughly 1,000,000 distinct CDR3 sequences listed, roughly 24% are singletons. This clonotype was counted between two and nine times. At one end the junction does not follow the germline gene, possibly because of a read error. The same data also contributed to another study, on T cells of mothers and their children. That work adds: Each mother gave over 9 million TCR beta CDR3 reads; each child, some 2.8 million.

The V and J genes are TRBV5-6 and TRBJ1-1; tentative D call: TRBD1 (6 bases). Sequenced material: blood. This TCR was recovered from a girl aged 2 to 10 in good health. CDR3 loop: CASSLYYWGMRAWDTEALF. The CDR3 region has the DNA TGTGCCAGCAGCTTGTATTATTGGGGAATGAGGGCCTGGGACACTGAAGCTCTCTTT.